The clone carrying this T cell receptor beta chain has ten or more counts. This sample was taken from a study of T cells in Graves' hyperthyroidism and ophthalmopathy. CDR1 is MNHEY and CDR2 is SMNVEV in the germline V gene (reference sequence). Trimming took off 0 bases at V and 5 bases at J, with 14 bases between the two ends. The CDR3 extends over 15 amino acids. TCR beta CDR3 regions were amplified from RNA transcripts. An initial round of RT-PCR targeting the TCR CDR3 relied on the HTBI primer set. TCRdb ran MiXCR on the multiplex PCR reads and lists one entry per CDR3 protein. The table lists 500,000 to 550,000 distinct CDR3 sequences, roughly 20% of them singletons.

The chain employs TRBV27 and TRBJ2-7; D gene unclear. Sequenced input: blood. The clonotype comes from a man younger than 35 with Graves' hyperthyroidism. The CDR3 spells CASSLSANLVHEQYF. CDR3 DNA: TGTGCCAGCAGTTTATCGGCAAACTTAGTCCACGAGCAGTACTTC.